This TCR beta chain emerged from a study of T cells after yellow fever vaccination. Study results and caveats: Most primary-vaccination clones reappeared after the booster (about 95% CD4, roughly 90% CD8). Shared CD4/CD8 clonotypes were a small share, likely from convergent recombination. By day 5 rather than day 15, the secondary response had peaked, though it was weaker.

This clonotype was counted at least ten times. The antigen is unknown. Template switching with 5'RACE generated the TCR cDNA and added a universal primer site and UMIs. TCRdb re-analysed the 5' RACE reads in MiXCR, keeping a single row per CDR3 protein. This table holds over 120,000 distinct CDR3 sequences, 6.6% found once. Germline V gene sequence: CDR1 SGHTA, CDR2 FQGNSA. The CDR3 has 13 amino acids. V was shortened by 3 bases and J by 0 bases, with 0 bases between the two germline ends. V is TRBV7-2 and J is TRBJ2-6; the D is unclear. The source of this sequence is a man between 25 and 39 years old who received the YFV17D yellow fever vaccine. Sample: CD4+ T cells sorted from PBMCs, taken 10 days after the yellow fever booster vaccination. CDR3 amino acids: CASSFSGANVLTF. CDR3 bases: TGTGCCAGCAGCTTCTCTGGGGCCAACGTCCTGACTTTC. The entire variable domain, with the rest obtained from reference TRBV7-2 and TRBJ2-6, is as follows: GAGVSQSPSNKVTEKGKDVELRCDPISGHTALYWYRQSLGQGLEFLIYFQGNSAPDKSGLPSDRFSAERTGGSVSTLTIQRTQQEDSAVYLCASSFSGANVLTFGAGSRLTVL.